This T cell receptor (beta chain) was identified in a study of T cell responses to AZD1222 COVID-19 vaccine. Whole-study results and caveats: Vaccine-related CD4 TCRs covered spike, predominating at 160-218 and 743-854.

Data came from immunoSEQ multiplex PCR; TCRdb stores just in-frame clones and leaves some out. Among approximately 180,000 clones listed, 85% to 95% were seen once. Worth noting for this clone: The antigen is not known.

The CDR3 sequence is 16 residues long. V lost 0 bases to trimming and J lost 0 bases, with 9 bases between them. Germline values: CDR1 SGHVS, CDR2 FNYEAQ. The sequence was obtained from an adult who received the MenACWY meningococcal vaccine as a control. This specimen was peripheral blood, taken 28 days after the second dose of the MenACWY control vaccine. This chain uses TRBV7-6 with TRBJ1-3; D is uncertain. The CDR3 coding sequence is TGTGCCAGCAGCTTAGCGCGGGCAGGCTCTGGAAACACCATATATTTT. Its translation: CASSLARAGSGNTIYF.